The rows below give T cell receptor beta chains drawn from one sample of a study of spatial heterogeneity in lung cancer. Each CDR3 protein is one row after TCRdb ran MiXCR on the 5' RACE reads. The sample includes roughly 120,000 distinct CDR3 sequences, 11% of them seen just once. Sequenced here: PBMCs, sampled at follow-up. Receptors originate from a female donor with early-stage non-small cell lung cancer. Each CDR3 is given with its conserved first and last residue. D genes are given only for firm matches. Expanded clones get a size class; other rows say once, few or many, or leave the size out.

J gene: TRBJ2-1
clone size: few
D gene: -
V gene: TRBV30
CDR3 DNA: TGTGCCTGGAGCGGGACAATCAATGAGCAGTTCTTC
CDR3 protein: CAWSGTINEQFF

J gene: TRBJ2-5
clone size: few
D gene: TRBD2
V gene: TRBV10-2
CDR3 DNA: TGCGCCAGCAAAGAGGGATTAGCGGGAGGCCAAGAAGAGACCCAGTACTTC
CDR3 protein: CASKEGLAGGQEETQYF

J gene: TRBJ1-2
clone size: many
D gene: -
V gene: TRBV18
CDR3 DNA: TGTGCCAGCTCACCAAGTCGGGACGTGGGAGGCTACACCTTC
CDR3 protein: CASSPSRDVGGYTF

J gene: TRBJ2-7
clone size: -
D gene: TRBD1
V gene: TRBV7-9
CDR3 DNA: TGTGCCAGCAGCTCACACCGGGACAGGGGACTCGAGCAGTACTTC
CDR3 protein: CASSSHRDRGLEQYF

J gene: TRBJ1-2
clone size: many
D gene: -
V gene: TRBV7-9
CDR3 DNA: TGTGCCAGCAGCTTAGGTGGGGATGGCTACACCTTC
CDR3 protein: CASSLGGDGYTF

J gene: TRBJ1-6
clone size: -
D gene: -
V gene: TRBV6-2/TRBV6-3
CDR3 DNA: TGTGCCAGCAGTTATCCAGAGAATTATAATTCACCCCTCCACTTT
CDR3 protein: CASSYPENYNSPLHF

J gene: TRBJ2-7
clone size: few
D gene: -
V gene: TRBV6-5
CDR3 DNA: TGTGCCAGCAGTTACTCGGGATCCGGAGGGTACGAGCAGTACTTC
CDR3 protein: CASSYSGSGGYEQYF

J gene: TRBJ2-7
clone size: many
D gene: TRBD2
V gene: TRBV7-9
CDR3 DNA: TGTGCCAGCAGCTTCTCGGGACTAGACTACGAGCAGTACTTC
CDR3 protein: CASSFSGLDYEQYF

J gene: TRBJ1-2
clone size: few
D gene: -
V gene: TRBV6-6
CDR3 DNA: TGTGCCGCCCTGCGAGGAACTAACTATGGCTACACCTTC
CDR3 protein: CAALRGTNYGYTF

J gene: TRBJ1-1
clone size: medium-sized
D gene: TRBD1
V gene: TRBV12-3/TRBV12-4
CDR3 DNA: TGTGCCAGCAGTATACGTCGTTATCGACAGGGCACTGAAGCTTTCTTT
CDR3 protein: CASSIRRYRQGTEAFF

J gene: TRBJ2-3
clone size: few
D gene: -
V gene: TRBV28
CDR3 DNA: TGTGCCGGCGGGGACAGCCGCACAGATACGCAGTATTTT
CDR3 protein: CAGGDSRTDTQYF

J gene: TRBJ2-1
clone size: many
D gene: TRBD2
V gene: TRBV3-1
CDR3 DNA: TGTGCCAGCAGCTCGGGACTAGCGGGTTTAAATGAGCAGTTCTTC
CDR3 protein: CASSSGLAGLNEQFF

J gene: TRBJ1-5
clone size: many
D gene: -
V gene: TRBV28
CDR3 DNA: TGTGCCAGCAGCCGGGACGGTAATCAGCCCCAGCATTTT
CDR3 protein: CASSRDGNQPQHF

J gene: TRBJ2-1
clone size: many
D gene: TRBD2
V gene: TRBV13
CDR3 DNA: TGTGCCAGCAGCCCCTCCGGGACTAGCGGGAGAAATGAGCAGTTCTTC
CDR3 protein: CASSPSGTSGRNEQFF

J gene: TRBJ2-1
clone size: -
D gene: -
V gene: TRBV20-1
CDR3 DNA: TGCAGTGCTCCTCGTAGCGTCCCTGGGTCCTACAATGAGCAGTTCTTC
CDR3 protein: CSAPRSVPGSYNEQFF

J gene: TRBJ2-7
clone size: -
D gene: TRBD2
V gene: TRBV2
CDR3 DNA: TGTGCCAGCACCGGACTAGCGGGAGCAGCAGGGCAGTACTTC
CDR3 protein: CASTGLAGAAGQYF

J gene: TRBJ2-3
clone size: few
D gene: TRBD2
V gene: TRBV6-2/TRBV6-3
CDR3 DNA: TGTGCCAGCAGTTACCAAGCGGGAGTTCTCGATACGCAGTATTTT
CDR3 protein: CASSYQAGVLDTQYF

J gene: TRBJ1-2
clone size: -
D gene: -
V gene: TRBV29-1
CDR3 DNA: TGCAGCGTTGTTTCGGCAGGTTTGCCTCTAGGCTATGGCTACACCTTC
CDR3 protein: CSVVSAGLPLGYGYTF

J gene: TRBJ2-1
clone size: few
D gene: TRBD1
V gene: TRBV7-8
CDR3 DNA: TGTGCCAGCAGGCTTAGGGCGGGACAGGGGCCTAGCTCCTACAATGAGCAGTTCTTC
CDR3 protein: CASRLRAGQGPSSYNEQFF

J gene: TRBJ2-3
clone size: -
D gene: -
V gene: TRBV18
CDR3 DNA: TGTGCCGGCTCACCTAGCACAGATACGCAGTATTTT
CDR3 protein: CAGSPSTDTQYF

J gene: TRBJ2-3
clone size: few
D gene: TRBD1
V gene: TRBV6-5
CDR3 DNA: TGTGCCAGCAGTGCGGACAGGGTACGCACAGATACGCAGTATTTT
CDR3 protein: CASSADRVRTDTQYF

J gene: TRBJ1-3
clone size: -
D gene: -
V gene: TRBV7-6
CDR3 DNA: TGTGCCAGCAGCTTAGACCTCTCTGGAAACACCATATATTTT
CDR3 protein: CASSLDLSGNTIYF

J gene: TRBJ2-7
clone size: many
D gene: TRBD1
V gene: TRBV28
CDR3 DNA: TGTGCCAGCAGTTGGGACAGGGGAAGGAGCTCCTACGAGCAGTACTTC
CDR3 protein: CASSWDRGRSSYEQYF

J gene: TRBJ2-4
clone size: few
D gene: TRBD1
V gene: TRBV12-3/TRBV12-4
CDR3 DNA: TGTGCCAGCAGCTCCCCGGGACAGGGAGAGGCCATTCAGTACTTC
CDR3 protein: CASSSPGQGEAIQYF